This TCR beta chain was documented in a study of shared clonotypes between healthy human individuals (dated by TCRdb to 2018 to 2020). Study-level background: Three men and two women, aged 18 to 49 years, made up the cohort. To estimate repertoire size and how much clonotype sharing occurs between individuals, the study deeply sequenced the blood TCR repertoires of five healthy adults. Per donor, leukapheresis produced somewhere between about 0.8 and 9 billion PBMCs. Per donor, three plates each were used for CD4 naive and CD4 memory, two for CD8 naive, and one for CD8 memory. Libraries were prepared and TCR repertoires were sequenced by different laboratories using diverse techniques, in order to increase sequencing depth and limit assay-specific biases. What the work shows at the level of the full study, not this receptor alone: Sampling was limited to blood, and TCR repertoires in tissue likely differ from TCR repertoires in blood. Roughly 5.2% of naive CD4, roughly 3.6% of naive CD8, approximately 2% of memory CD4, and approximately 0.39% of memory CD8 clonotypes were shared across four donors. The small number of donors limited the genetic and exposure-history diversity represented. Naive subsets generally had larger estimated clonotype richness than memory subsets did. Rarefaction of sorted-subset datasets indicated incomplete sequencing despite the large sequencing depth. Clonotypes shared by all four sorted-subset donors showed higher generation probabilities than non-shared clonotypes. Pairwise subsampling led to the expectation that sequencing depth would affect the degree of clonotype sharing among donors.

In regard to this clone: Its antigen specificity is not known. Base quality data are lacking; no much larger clone is found one base away.

Donors were healthy HIV-negative adults with no recently reported acute infections or vaccinations. Only Caucasian adults living in Nashville, Tennessee, USA were represented among the donors. CD4+ T cells were enriched by magnetic negative selection; naive cells were then positively selected on CD45RA, and the negative fraction formed the memory subset. Blood was collected by leukapheresis, and PBMCs were isolated by Ficoll-Histopaque density gradient centrifugation and then cryopreserved in liquid nitrogen vapor phase. Analytical flow cytometry was used to check the purity and quantity of each magnetically sorted T cell population. From each sorted fraction, genomic DNA was isolated and quantified by UV absorbance on a Nanodrop 2000c. There are 14 amino acids in the CDR3, from cysteine to phenylalanine inclusive. CDR3 DNA is the only sequence kept; it has 42 bases, read in frame from the first base. The V end loses 5 bases and the J end loses 5 bases, and a stretch of 18 bases separates them. Taken from the germline V gene (reference sequence), the CDR1 and CDR2 loops are GTSNPN and SVGIG.

TCR CDR3 regions were amplified from genomic DNA by multiplex PCR using the deep immunoSEQ assay. For each cell subset, the extracted genomic DNA was distributed evenly across all wells of several immunoSEQ 96-well plates, and each plate served as one replicate. For sorted subsets, roughly 200 ng of genomic DNA, equivalent to 25,000 to 35,000 T cell genomes, went into each replicate PCR. Purified libraries were quantified with a Qubit 3.0 fluorometer, sized on a Bioanalyzer 2100, and re-quantified with the KAPA Library Quantification kit. Every immunoSEQ 96-well plate was sequenced on a separate single-read 150-cycle Illumina NextSeq 550 flow cell. Per the source publication's procedure: The immunoSEQ output contained only junctional sequences without quality scores, so filtering could not match that applied to full-length reads. To assign V/J genes and CDR3, sequences were annotated against IMGT germline references using PyIR, a Python wrapper for IgBLAST v1.9. Reads were removed for weak V/J assignments (E-value above 1e-6), missing CDR3, stop codons, out-of-frame junctions, or ambiguous translated residues. V3J clonotypes were defined as sequences sharing the same inferred V gene, J gene, and CDR3 amino acid sequence. Percentage overlap between repertoires was calculated by dividing the number of shared unique clonotypes by the size of the smaller repertoire. Repertoire richness was assessed with RTK rarefaction, the Chao1 estimator, and Recon v2.1 estimates of unobserved clonotypes. For all TCRbeta clonotypes obtained by the gDNA method from a few donors, generation probabilities were computed with OLGA. Held by TCRdb, this immuneACCESS table contains in-frame sequences only and omits some clones. Under half of the omission traces to an unresolved V gene where checked; the cause of the rest is unknown. D and trimming come from the DNA, and the V and J calls and clone size come from that table. For this sample the table gives 2 million to 2.5 million clones, of which over 85% were detected only once. Together, the top ten hold about 0.41% of the sample.

The sequencing input was naive CD4+ T cells from PBMCs. What this sample's cell subset or site label stands for: CD45RA+ positively selected. The chain links TRBV30 with TRBJ1-1; the D gene is perhaps TRBD1, on 5 matching bases. This clonotype was obtained from a young man in good health. Some clones in this sample may be carry-over from other donors' samples. The nucleotide sequence is given as TGTGCCTGGGGGCACCGGGGGTTGTGGACTGAAGCTTTCTTT. Its protein reads: CAWGHRGLWTEAFF.